These T cell receptor beta chains were read from a single sample in a study of T cell responses to AZD1222 COVID-19 vaccine. Libraries were prepared by immunoSEQ multiplex PCR; TCRdb keeps only in-frame clonotypes and omits some of them. The table includes about 100,000 clones, more than 75% detected once. The sequencing used peripheral blood, collected on day 0 of MenACWY control vaccination. These receptors were taken from an adult in good health. The CDR3 runs from the conserved cysteine through the conserved F or W. D genes are given only for firm matches. Size is omitted from some rows. Given values are once, few, many or a class for expanded clones.

clone size	V gene	D gene	J gene	CDR3 DNA	CDR3 protein
-	TRBV3-1/TRBV3-2	TRBD2	TRBJ2-5	TGTGCCAGCAGCCACGCACTAGCGGGAGGTCGGGAGACCCAGTACTTC	CASSHALAGGRETQYF
-	TRBV6-5	TRBD1	TRBJ2-7	TGTGCCAGCAGTTGGGACAGGCGGGAAACCTACGAGCAGTACTTC	CASSWDRRETYEQYF
-	TRBV5-5	-	TRBJ1-1	TGTGCCAGCAGCCGCCTAGACCAGCTGAACACTGAAGCTTTCTTT	CASSRLDQLNTEAFF
-	TRBV9	-	TRBJ1-1	TGTGCCAGCAGCGTACTAGGAGGGGTGGGCACTGAAGCTTTCTTT	CASSVLGGVGTEAFF
-	TRBV21-1	-	TRBJ1-4	TGTGCCAGCAACAAACCGGGAACTAATGAAAAACTGTTTTTT	CASNKPGTNEKLFF
-	TRBV19	-	TRBJ1-1	TGTGCCTGCTCTTGGGGGGCGGCTGAAGCTTTCTTT	CACSWGAAEAFF
-	TRBV5-4	TRBD1	TRBJ2-1	TGTGCCAGCAGCCACGGAGGACAGGGGGATAATGAGCAGTTCTTC	CASSHGGQGDNEQFF
-	TRBV28	-	TRBJ2-7	TGTGCCAGCAGTTTATGGTTCGGCAGGCAGGGAGCGGCCTACGAGCAGTACTTC	CASSLWFGRQGAAYEQYF
-	TRBV6-5	TRBD1	TRBJ1-5	TGTGCCAGCAGAACACAGGGGAGAGGAAATCAGCCCCAGCATTTT	CASRTQGRGNQPQHF
-	TRBV29-1	-	TRBJ2-1	TGCAGCGTTGTGTGGGGGAAGGGGCAGAACTACAATGAGCAGTTCTTC	CSVVWGKGQNYNEQFF
-	TRBV18	-	TRBJ2-3	TGTGCCAGCTCACCAGGGGGGCCAGATACGCAGTATTTT	CASSPGGPDTQYF
-	TRBV7-9	-	TRBJ1-1	TGTGCCAGCAGCCTACCGGTAGGTGGGGCTTTCTTT	CASSLPVGGAFF
-	TRBV4-3	TRBD2	TRBJ2-1	TGCGCCAGCAGCCAGCCCGGGACTAGAATTGAGCAGTTCTTC	CASSQPGTRIEQFF
-	TRBV7-3	TRBD1	TRBJ2-7	TGTGCCAGCAGCTTAAGGGGACAGGACGCCGAGCAGTACTTC	CASSLRGQDAEQYF
-	TRBV7-2	-	TRBJ2-7	TGTGCCAGCAGCTTAGCCCCACTCCCGGGCGGGCAGTACTTC	CASSLAPLPGGQYF
-	TRBV7-8	-	TRBJ2-3	TGTGCCAGCAAGCCGAGAAGCACAGATACGCAGTATTTT	CASKPRSTDTQYF
-	TRBV5-1	-	TRBJ1-4	TGCGCCAGCAGCTTGTTACAGGGAGGGGGTGAAAAACTGTTTTTT	CASSLLQGGGEKLFF
-	TRBV18	-	TRBJ2-7	TGTGCCAGCTCACCAATGCTCCCCGGGACGGCCTCCTACGAGCAGTACTTC	CASSPMLPGTASYEQYF
once	TRBV19	TRBD1	TRBJ1-4	TGTGCCAGTGGGGACAGGAGTAATGAAAAACTGTTTTTT	CASGDRSNEKLFF
-	TRBV5-4	-	TRBJ1-1	TGTGCCAGCAGCTTGGTAGGCCCCCTGGCAAACACTGAAGCTTTCTTT	CASSLVGPLANTEAFF
-	TRBV7-8	-	TRBJ1-5	TGTGCCAGCAGCCCGACACGGATCGGCAATCAGCCCCAGCATTTT	CASSPTRIGNQPQHF
-	TRBV14	TRBD1	TRBJ1-6	TGTGCCAGCAGCCAAGCTCGAGACAGGGGTGCTCTAGTACCCCTCCACTTT	CASSQARDRGALVPLHF
-	TRBV7-2	-	TRBJ1-2	TGTGCCAGCAGCTTAGGTTCCGGGGGCGGGAGCGGCTACACCTTC	CASSLGSGGGSGYTF
once	TRBV5-4	-	TRBJ2-7	TGTGCCAGCAGCTTAGGGTTTCGGGGGCTCGAGCAGTACTTC	CASSLGFRGLEQYF
-	TRBV6-5	-	TRBJ2-2	TGTGCCAGTCGATTGGGGAGATACACCGGGGAGCTGTTTTTT	CASRLGRYTGELFF
-	TRBV6-2/TRBV6-3	TRBD2	TRBJ2-2	TGTGCCAGCAGCGGGGGGGCTGGCGGGGAGCTGTTTTTT	CASSGGAGGELFF
many	TRBV28	-	TRBJ1-1	TGTGCCAGCAAATCAAGGAACACTGAAGCTTTCTTT	CASKSRNTEAFF
few	TRBV5-6	-	TRBJ1-3	TGTGCCAGCAGCTTGGGTGGACAGCTCTCTGGAAACACCATATATTTT	CASSLGGQLSGNTIYF
once	TRBV6-1	-	TRBJ1-5	TGTGCCAGCAGTGACATTGGTCCCCAGCATTTT	CASSDIGPQHF
-	TRBV15	TRBD1	TRBJ1-2	TGTGCCACCAGCAGAGACATCAATGTCCTGGACAGGGGGCGAGAGGGCTACACCTTC	CATSRDINVLDRGREGYTF
-	TRBV7-3	-	TRBJ1-5	TGTGCCAGCAGCTTGACCGTCAATCAGCCCCAGCATTTT	CASSLTVNQPQHF
-	TRBV7-2	-	TRBJ2-1	TGTGCCAGCAGCTTAGGTCCCTACAATGAGCAGTTCTTC	CASSLGPYNEQFF
-	TRBV18	-	TRBJ1-1	TGTGCCAGCTCACAGGGACAGAACACTGAAGCTTTCTTT	CASSQGQNTEAFF
-	TRBV6-1	-	TRBJ2-3	TGTGCCAGCAGTGAAAGTGGAGGGGCCGCTGATACGCAGTATTTT	CASSESGGAADTQYF
-	TRBV7-2	TRBD1	TRBJ1-4	TGTGCCAGCAGCTCTACAGGGGTGGCATCTAATGAAAAACTGTTTTTT	CASSSTGVASNEKLFF
-	TRBV13	-	TRBJ1-2	TGTGCCAGCAGCCCTCCTTGGGAGGAGAGCTATGGCTACACCTTC	CASSPPWEESYGYTF
-	TRBV3-1/TRBV3-2	TRBD2	TRBJ2-5	TGTGCCAGCAGCCATGACCTTCTAGCGGGAGGAGAGACCCAGTACTTC	CASSHDLLAGGETQYF
-	TRBV5-5	-	TRBJ1-1	TGTGCCAGCAGCTACCCCGCACTGAACACTGAAGCTTTCTTT	CASSYPALNTEAFF
-	TRBV6-6	-	TRBJ2-2	TGTGCCAGCACCTTGAGGAGCGGTACAGACACCGGGGAGCTGTTTTTT	CASTLRSGTDTGELFF
-	TRBV9	-	TRBJ2-2	TGTGCCAGCAGCGGAAGGGCGGAGCTGTTTTTT	CASSGRAELFF
once	TRBV10-3	TRBD1	TRBJ1-4	TGTGCCATCAGCCGACAGGGAAGGGATGAAAAACTGTTTTTT	CAISRQGRDEKLFF
few	TRBV5-1	TRBD1	TRBJ2-5	TGCGCCAGCAGCTCTGGCACCCTACAGGGGCAAGAGACCCAGTACTTC	CASSSGTLQGQETQYF
-	TRBV25-1	-	TRBJ2-2	TGTGCCAGCAGTGAATTCAGGGAAGGTGCGGGGGAGCTGTTTTTT	CASSEFREGAGELFF
-	TRBV4-3	-	TRBJ1-6	TGCGCCAGCAGCCAAGACGGGCCCGCCGCGAATTCACCCCTCCACTTT	CASSQDGPAANSPLHF
once	TRBV27	-	TRBJ2-7	TGTGCCAGCACATCGAGGGGAGACGAGCAGTACTTC	CASTSRGDEQYF
once	TRBV7-2	-	TRBJ1-2	TGTGCCAGCAGTCCCAGCACCTATGGCTACACCTTC	CASSPSTYGYTF
-	TRBV6-5	-	TRBJ2-7	TGTGCCAGCAGTCCCCGGGACAAGGCCTACGAGCAGTACTTC	CASSPRDKAYEQYF
-	TRBV9	-	TRBJ1-1	TGTGCCAGCAGCGTAGAAACGGGCACTGAAGCTTTCTTT	CASSVETGTEAFF
-	TRBV10-3	-	TRBJ2-2	TGTGCAGGGAGGGGGGACGCGAACACCGGGGAGCTGTTTTTT	CAGRGDANTGELFF
once	TRBV11-2	-	TRBJ2-2	TGTGCCAGCAGCCCCGACCCCGCGAACACCGGGGAGCTGTTTTTT	CASSPDPANTGELFF
-	TRBV28	-	TRBJ2-1	TGTGCCAGCATCCTCACGGGTGGTTGGGGTGAGCAGTTCTTC	CASILTGGWGEQFF
-	TRBV6-5	-	TRBJ1-4	TGTGCCAGCAGACCCCCGACAGGTAGTGAAAAACTGTTTTTT	CASRPPTGSEKLFF
once	TRBV9	-	TRBJ1-1	TGTGCCAGCAGCGACGGGTTGAACACTGAAGCTTTCTTT	CASSDGLNTEAFF